Listed below are T cell receptor beta chains from one sample, sequenced in a study of T-cell memory formation after mild COVID-19. MiXCR, applied by TCRdb to the 5' RACE reads, yields one record per CDR3 protein. The sample gives about 350,000 distinct CDR3 sequences, 12% to 15% of which show up once; approximately 22% is in the top ten. Sequencing was performed on PBMCs or a T cell subset sorted from them (not recorded which). These receptors were obtained from a man younger than 35 who had mild COVID-19 (a few samples of this study predate the infection). Cell type and time point are not known. Both conserved end residues are part of each CDR3. A D gene is named only where the DNA matches it firmly. Size is stated for part of the rows, as once, few or many counts, or as a class when the clone is expanded.

>TRBD1|few|TRBV20-1|13|TRBJ2-1
TGCAGTGCTCGTAGGACAGGGGTGAATGAGCAGTTCTTC
CSARRTGVNEQFF
>-|many|TRBV6-6|14|TRBJ2-1
TGTGCCAGCAGAAGCACAGGGAATCTGGGTGAGCAGTTCTTC
CASRSTGNLGEQFF
>-|few|TRBV12-5|11|TRBJ2-4
TGTGCTAGTGGGTCCACCTTTCCCCAGTACTTC
CASGSTFPQYF
>-|few|TRBV12-3/TRBV12-4|13|TRBJ1-3
TGTGCCAGCACCGGACAGCCTGGAAACACCATATATTTT
CASTGQPGNTIYF
>-|few|TRBV5-1|12|TRBJ2-1
TGCGCCAGCAGCTTTGGGACGTATGAGCAGTTCTTC
CASSFGTYEQFF
>-|-|TRBV28|13|TRBJ2-1
TGTGCCAGCGAGAGCCTCCCTCTACATGAGCAGTTCTTC
CASESLPLHEQFF
>-|-|TRBV6-5|13|TRBJ1-2
TGTGCCAGCAGTTACTCTACCGTATATGGCTACACCTTC
CASSYSTVYGYTF
>-|few|TRBV7-9|13|TRBJ1-2
TGTGCCAGCAGCTTAGGGATCGACTATGGCTACACCTTC
CASSLGIDYGYTF
>TRBD1|-|TRBV7-9|15|TRBJ1-6
TGTGCCAGCAGCTCCGTACAGGGGATGCTTTCACCCCTCCACTTT
CASSSVQGMLSPLHF
>-|few|TRBV6-1|15|TRBJ1-6
TGTGCCAGCAGTGAGGGGGATCTGGGGAGTTCACCCCTCCACTTT
CASSEGDLGSSPLHF